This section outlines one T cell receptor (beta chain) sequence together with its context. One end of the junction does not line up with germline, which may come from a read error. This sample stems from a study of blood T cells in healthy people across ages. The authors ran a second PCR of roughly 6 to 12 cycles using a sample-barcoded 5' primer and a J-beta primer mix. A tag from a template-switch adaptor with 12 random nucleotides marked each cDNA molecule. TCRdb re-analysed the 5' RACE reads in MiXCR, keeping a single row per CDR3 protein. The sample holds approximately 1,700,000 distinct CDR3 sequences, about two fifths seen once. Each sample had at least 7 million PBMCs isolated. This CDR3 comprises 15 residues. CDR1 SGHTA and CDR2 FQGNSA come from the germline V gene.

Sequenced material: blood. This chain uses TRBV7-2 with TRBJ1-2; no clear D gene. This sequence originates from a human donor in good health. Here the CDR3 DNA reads TGTGCCAGCAACTTAGCGGTCACAGCCGCCTATGGCTACACCTTC. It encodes CASNLAVTAAYGYTF.